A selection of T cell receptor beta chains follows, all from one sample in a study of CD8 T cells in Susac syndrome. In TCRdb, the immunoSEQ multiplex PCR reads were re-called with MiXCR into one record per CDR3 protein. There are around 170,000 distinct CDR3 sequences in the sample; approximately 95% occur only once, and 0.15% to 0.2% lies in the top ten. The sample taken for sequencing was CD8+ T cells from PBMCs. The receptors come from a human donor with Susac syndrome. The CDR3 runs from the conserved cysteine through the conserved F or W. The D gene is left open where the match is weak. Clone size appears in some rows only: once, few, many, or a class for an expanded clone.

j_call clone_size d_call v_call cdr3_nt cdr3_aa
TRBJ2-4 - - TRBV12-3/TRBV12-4 TGTGCCAGCACCCTAGGGGGGGGGCTGAACATTCAGTACTTC CASTLGGGLNIQYF
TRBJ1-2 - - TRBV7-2 TGTGCCAGCAGCTTAGCGGGAGGGAGGGGCTACACCTTC CASSLAGGRGYTF
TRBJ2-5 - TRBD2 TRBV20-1 TGCGCGATAGCGGGCCAAGAGACCCAGTACTTC CAIAGQETQYF
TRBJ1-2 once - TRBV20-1 TGCAGACCGGTGGAAGACAACGACTATGGCTACACCTTC CRPVEDNDYGYTF
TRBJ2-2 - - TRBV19 TGTGCCAGTAGTACCTCGGCCGGCCCCGGGGAGCTGTTTTTT CASSTSAGPGELFF
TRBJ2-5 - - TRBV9 TGTGCCAGCAGCGACGGGGACTTCGGATGGGAGACCCAGTACTTC CASSDGDFGWETQYF
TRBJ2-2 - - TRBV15 TGTGCCACCAGCAGACCGGGACGGGAGAACACCGGGGAGCTGTTTTTT CATSRPGRENTGELFF
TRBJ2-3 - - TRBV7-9 TGTGCCAGCAACGACTTAAGGGGTAGCACAGATACGCAGTATTTT CASNDLRGSTDTQYF
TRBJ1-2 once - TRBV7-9 TGTGCCAGCAGCTCCGGGATCATCTATGGCTACACCTTC CASSSGIIYGYTF
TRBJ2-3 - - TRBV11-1 TGTGCCAGCAGCTTAGTGTTCGCGAGGACAGATACGCAGTATTTT CASSLVFARTDTQYF
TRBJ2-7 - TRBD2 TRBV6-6 TGTGCCAGCAGTTACTTGGTGGCGGGGGGGCGGTACGAGCAGTACTTC CASSYLVAGGRYEQYF
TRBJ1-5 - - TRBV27 TGTGCCAGCAAGTCGCCCGGGAATCAGCCCCAGCATTTT CASKSPGNQPQHF
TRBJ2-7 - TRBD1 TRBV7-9 TGTGCCAGCAGCTCCGCCGGGACAGGGGCCTCCTACGAGCAGTACTTC CASSSAGTGASYEQYF
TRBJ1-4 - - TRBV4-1 TGCGCCAGCAGCCCCTTCCGGTCTAATGAAAAACTGTTTTTT CASSPFRSNEKLFF
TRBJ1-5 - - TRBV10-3 TGTGCCATCAGTGAGTCGGGCGGCAATCAGCCCCAGCATTTT CAISESGGNQPQHF
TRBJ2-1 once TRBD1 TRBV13 TGTGCCAGCAGCTTAGTAGGAACAGGGGTTTATGAGCAGTTCTTC CASSLVGTGVYEQFF
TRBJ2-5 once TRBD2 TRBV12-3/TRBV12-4 TGTGCCAGCAGTCCCGAAGGACTAGCGGGGGGGGAGACCCAGTACTTC CASSPEGLAGGETQYF
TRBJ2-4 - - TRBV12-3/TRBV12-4 TGTGCCAGCAGTTTCGAGGGGCTAGCCAAAAACATTCAGTACTTC CASSFEGLAKNIQYF
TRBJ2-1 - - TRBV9 TGTGCCAGCAGCGTATCTAGCGGAGGTACAGGGGAGCAGTTCTTC CASSVSSGGTGEQFF
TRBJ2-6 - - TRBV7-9 TGTGCCAGCAGCCGGACTCCTTTGGGGGCCAACGTCCTGACTTTC CASSRTPLGANVLTF
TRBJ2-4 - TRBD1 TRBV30 TGTGCCTGGAGTTATGAGACAGGGAGTAACATTCAGTACTTC CAWSYETGSNIQYF
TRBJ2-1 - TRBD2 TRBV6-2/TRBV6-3 TGTGCCAGCAGAAGGACTAGCGGAAACAATGAGCAGTTCTTC CASRRTSGNNEQFF
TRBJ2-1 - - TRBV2 TGTGCCAGTTTCCATGAGCAGTTCTTC CASFHEQFF
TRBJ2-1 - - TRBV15 TGTGCCACCAGCAGAGATAGCGGCGCCTACAATGAGCAGTTCTTC CATSRDSGAYNEQFF
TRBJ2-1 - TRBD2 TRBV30 TGTGCCTCACTCCCGGGACTAGCGGGGACAGATGAGCAGTTCTTC CASLPGLAGTDEQFF
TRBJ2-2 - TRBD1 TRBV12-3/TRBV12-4 TGTGCCAGCAGACCGACCGGGACAGGGTTCACCGGGGAGCTGTTTTTT CASRPTGTGFTGELFF
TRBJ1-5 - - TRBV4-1 TGCGCCAGCAGCCAAGTCAAGGATTACAATCAGCCCCAGCATTTT CASSQVKDYNQPQHF
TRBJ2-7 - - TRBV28 TGTGCCAGCAGTTCAGGCGGTGGCTACGAGCAGTACTTC CASSSGGGYEQYF
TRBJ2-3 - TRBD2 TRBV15 TGTGCCACCAGCAGCAAAGGACTAGCGGGGGGAGAAACGCAGTATTTT CATSSKGLAGGETQYF
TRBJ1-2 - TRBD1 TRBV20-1 TGCAGTGCTAGAGATTTCGGGACAGGATATGGCTACACCTTC CSARDFGTGYGYTF
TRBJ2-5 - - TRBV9 TGTGCCAGCAGCGTAGTAGGAGGCGAGACCCAGTACTTC CASSVVGGETQYF
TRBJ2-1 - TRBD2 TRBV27 TGTGCCAGCAGTGAGATGACTAGCGGGGGGTACAATGAGCAGTTCTTC CASSEMTSGGYNEQFF
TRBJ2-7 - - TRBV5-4 TGTGCCAGCAGCTTGGCGGGACGAAAATACGAGCAGTACTTC CASSLAGRKYEQYF
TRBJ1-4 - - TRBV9 TGTGCCAGCAGCGTAGATGCTAATGAAAAACTGTTTTTT CASSVDANEKLFF
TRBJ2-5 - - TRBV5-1 TGCGCCAGCAGCCATCCCGGACAGAGCCAAGAGACCCAGTACTTC CASSHPGQSQETQYF
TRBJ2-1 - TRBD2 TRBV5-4 TGTGCCAGCAGCTTTCCATACGGTAGCGGGTTTTACAATGAGCAGTTCTTC CASSFPYGSGFYNEQFF
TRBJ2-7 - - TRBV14 TGTGCCAGCAGCCAGGGCCAGGACGGATTCTCCTACGAGCAGTACTTC CASSQGQDGFSYEQYF
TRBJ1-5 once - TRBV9 TGTGCCAGCAGCGTAGATGACGGGTCCTGGAATGGCAATCAGCCCCAGCATTTT CASSVDDGSWNGNQPQHF
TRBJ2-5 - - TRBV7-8 TGTGCCAGCAGCCTAGTGGGGCAGGGGCCCGGAGAGACCCAGTACTTC CASSLVGQGPGETQYF
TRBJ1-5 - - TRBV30 TGTGCCTGGAGTGTAAAAAGTGAAGGAGTAAGCAATCAGCCCCAGCATTTT CAWSVKSEGVSNQPQHF
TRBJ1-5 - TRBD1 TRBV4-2 TGTGCCAGCAGCCAATTAACAGGGGAACAGCCCCAGCATTTT CASSQLTGEQPQHF
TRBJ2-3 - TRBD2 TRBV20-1 TGCAGTGCTAGCCCTAGGACTAGCGGAGTGACAGATACGCAGTATTTT CSASPRTSGVTDTQYF
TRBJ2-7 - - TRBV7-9 TGTGCCAGCAGCCCACCCGGAGGCAACGAGCAGTACTTC CASSPPGGNEQYF
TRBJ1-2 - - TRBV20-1 TGCAGTGCTAGAGAGGAGCAGGGGCTCCTATATGGCTACACCTTC CSAREEQGLLYGYTF
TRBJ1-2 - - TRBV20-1 TGCAGTGCTAGAGGGGGGGACTTTAACTATGGCTACACCTTC CSARGGDFNYGYTF
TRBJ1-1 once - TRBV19 TGTGCCAGTTATGAGGGTGTCGGAGCTTTCTTT CASYEGVGAFF
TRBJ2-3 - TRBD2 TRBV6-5 TGTGCCAGCAGTTACCAGTTAACGAGCGGGGGGATCACAGATACGCAGTATTTT CASSYQLTSGGITDTQYF